A selection of T cell receptor beta chains follows, all from one sample in a study of cytotoxic CD8 clonotypes in ibrutinib-treated CLL. Here immunoSEQ multiplex PCR was the method, and the copy in TCRdb shows in-frame clones only, minus some. The profile shows under 200,000 clones, approximately 80% of them singletons. Sample: PBMCs, taken after 24 months of ibrutinib treatment. The source of these receptors is a human donor with chronic lymphocytic leukemia. Each CDR3 is given without its conserved first and last residue. Not all rows give a size; the values are once, few, many and, for expanded clones, a class.

clone_size	v_call	cdr3_length	j_call	cdr3_aa
NA	TRBV19	13	TRBJ1-2	ASSPRLDRGLGYT
NA	TRBV7-9	15	TRBJ1-3	ASSLGGGPYSGNTIY
NA	TRBV6-5	12	TRBJ1-2	ASRKGQGGRGYT
NA	TRBV7-9	11	TRBJ1-4	ASSPAFNEKLF
once	TRBV7-2	16	TRBJ2-4	ASSSLVVADVAKNIQY
NA	TRBV19	13	TRBJ2-3	ASSSGQVGSDTQY
NA	TRBV28	13	TRBJ1-1	ASSPYRQDNTEAF
NA	TRBV6-5	11	TRBJ1-2	ASSFTGGGGYT
NA	TRBV7-2	13	TRBJ2-3	ASSGGQGAVDTQY
NA	TRBV11-3	7	TRBJ2-7	ASGHEQY
once	TRBV18	15	TRBJ1-2	ASSHGTGLAGNYGYT
once	TRBV2	13	TRBJ1-2	ASHLQGPSGYGYT
NA	TRBV4-3	11	TRBJ2-7	ASSQVSGAEQY
NA	TRBV9	11	TRBJ2-7	ASSPGTGRDKY
NA	TRBV29-1	11	TRBJ1-2	SVSLAGGRGYT
once	TRBV27	11	TRBJ2-1	ASSLARGNEQF
NA	TRBV5-5	13	TRBJ1-5	ASTKTGEFNQPQH
NA	TRBV15	15	TRBJ1-5	ATSRNRAPGSNQPQH
once	TRBV5-6	13	TRBJ2-7	ASSSNRGFTYEQY
NA	TRBV27	13	TRBJ2-2	ASSFYRGNTGELF
NA	TRBV19	14	TRBJ1-3	ASTTTGSGTGNTIY
many	TRBV29-1	13	TRBJ1-6	SVRIGGGYNSPLH
NA	TRBV18	12	TRBJ1-4	ASHRTGQNEKLF
NA	TRBV5-6	11	TRBJ1-1	ASSLIANTEAF
NA	TRBV28	11	TRBJ1-3	ASSSTSGNTIY
NA	TRBV7-2	13	TRBJ1-5	ASSPRGGSNQPQH
NA	TRBV6-5	13	TRBJ1-5	ASSLQKGANQPQH
NA	TRBV18	13	TRBJ2-7	ASSPGQGGTYEQY
NA	TRBV6-5	13	TRBJ2-2	ATLPDGRDTGELF
NA	TRBV5-4	14	TRBJ1-6	ASSPDRGVYNSPLH
once	TRBV6-6	13	TRBJ2-7	ASSEMTSGSIEQY
NA	TRBV2	11	TRBJ2-1	ASLLTTYNEQF
NA	TRBV7-3	13	TRBJ2-2	ASSSSGRDTGELF
NA	TRBV19	13	TRBJ2-3	ASRTTGTGSDTQY
NA	TRBV6-6	12	TRBJ1-1	ASSYGRMNTEAF
NA	TRBV20-1	8	TRBJ2-1	SAGTYEQF
once	TRBV19	10	TRBJ1-2	ASVGTGHGYT